Each of the 18 T cell receptor beta chains below was sequenced from the same sample in a study of blood T cell repertoires in COVID-19. This table comes from immunoSEQ multiplex PCR, and its TCRdb copy is limited to in-frame clones, with some not included. This sample has 70,000 to 85,000 clones; around 90% occur once, and the top ten carry 3%. Sequencing was carried out using peripheral blood. These receptors all come from a woman between 45 and 65 years old with active or convalescent COVID-19.

This sequence joins TRBV7-9 and TRBJ2-3; D possibly corresponds to TRBD1 (5 bases). V was trimmed by 3 bases and J by 2 bases, leaving 9 bases between them. The germline V gene encodes CDR1 SEHNR and CDR2 FQNEAQ (reference sequence). This CDR3 has 14 amino acids. The CDR3 loop reads CASSLGRYTDTQYF. CDR3 coding DNA: TGTGCCAGCAGCTTGGGGCGTTACACAGATACGCAGTATTTT.

The chain links TRBV19 to TRBJ2-3; 7 nucleotides agree with TRBD2. The CDR3 runs 13 residues. Germline lookup yields CDR1 LNHDA and CDR2 SQIVND (reference sequence). V shed 5 bases, J shed 6 bases, and the junction held 5 bases outside the gene matches. CDR3 in amino acids: CASSPWTRDTQYF. In DNA form, the CDR3 reads TGTGCCAGTAGTCCCTGGACTAGGGATACGCAGTATTTT. Together with reference TRBV19 and TRBJ2-3, the CDR3 gives the full variable domain: DGGITQSPKYLFRKEGQNVTLSCEQNLNHDAMYWYRQDPGQGLRLIYYSQIVNDFQKGDIAEGYSVSREKKESFPLTVTSAQKNPTAFYLCASSPWTRDTQYFGPGTRLTVL.

V is TRBV11-2 and J is TRBJ2-2; 7 nucleotides agree with TRBD1. V lost 1 base, J lost 8 bases, and 7 bases stayed unmatched. Germline V gene sequence: CDR1 SGHAT, CDR2 FQNNGV. This CDR3 is built from 15 residues. The CDR3 is CASSLGGGAGGELFF. CDR3 bases: TGTGCCAGCAGCTTAGGAGGGGGCGCAGGTGGGGAGCTGTTTTTT.

The chain couples TRBV6-6 to TRBJ2-1; weak D call: TRBD1 (6 bases). The germline V gene encodes CDR1 MNHNY and CDR2 SVGAGI (reference sequence). The CDR3 has 15 residues. The germline V and J ends were trimmed by 7 bases and 0 bases, with 13 bases remaining between them. This CDR3 reads CASTLTGRSYNEQFF. CDR3 in DNA: TGTGCCAGCACTCTCACAGGGCGCTCCTACAATGAGCAGTTCTTC.

The chain links TRBV29-1 to TRBJ1-1, with a tentative D call TRBD1 (5 bases). With 4 bases removed from V and 0 bases from J, the gap between germline ends came to 15 bases. Germline values: CDR1 SQVTM, CDR2 ANQGSEA. The CDR3 is made up of 15 amino acids. CDR3 in amino acids: CSVVAQGWLNTEAFF. The DNA of the CDR3 is TGCAGCGTTGTCGCGCAGGGATGGTTGAACACTGAAGCTTTCTTT.

V and J are TRBV10-2 and TRBJ2-1; TRBD2 agrees at 8 bases. The ends lost 5 bases at V and 5 bases at J; junction bases unmatched: 11. This CDR3 comprises 16 residues. CDR1 is WSHSY, CDR2 SAAADI, per germline. DNA of the CDR3: TGCGCCAGCAGTCAGGACCGGGGGGGTAGACACAATGAGCAGTTCTTC. The encoded protein is CASSQDRGGRHNEQFF.

This clone was recorded only once. The V gene is TRBV12-3 or TRBV12-4, the J gene TRBJ1-2; 9 positions agree with TRBD1. This CDR3 has 12 residues. The trim removed 6 bases at V and 8 bases at J, leaving 4 bases unmatched. In DNA, the CDR3 is TGTGCCAGCAGACAGGGGGCGCAGGGCTACACCTTC. Its protein product is CASRQGAQGYTF.

This clone was detected once. V and J are TRBV18 and TRBJ1-3; 7 bases match TRBD1. J gave up 1 base and V 4 bases, and 4 bases lay outside the gene matches. The CDR3 consists of 15 residues. Germline V gene data show CDR1 as KGHSH and CDR2 as LQKENI. CDR3 residues: CASSQQGISGNTIYF. The CDR3 DNA follows: TGTGCCAGCTCACAACAGGGGATTTCTGGAAACACCATATATTTT.

This chain connects TRBV18 to TRBJ1-2, with 8 bases that match TRBD1. Germline V lookup: CDR1 KGHSH, CDR2 LQKENI. This CDR3 spans 14 amino acids. V shed 4 bases and J 4 bases; nucleotides not matched to a gene: 5. CDR3 sequence (DNA): TGTGCCAGCTCACGGGGACAGGTTCCCTATGGCTACACCTTC. Encoded protein: CASSRGQVPYGYTF.

As for this clone: Other DNA sequences of this sample code for an identical CDR3. The V call is TRBV9, the J call TRBJ1-1, with unresolved D. V lost 0 bases, J lost 0 bases, and 9 bases lay in between. Germline V lookup: CDR1 SGDLS, CDR2 YYNGEE. There are 15 residues in the CDR3. The CDR3 here is CASSVGADMNTEAFF. CDR3 sequence (DNA): TGTGCCAGCAGCGTAGGGGCAGATATGAACACTGAAGCTTTCTTT.

The chain combines TRBV19 with TRBJ1-5; weak D call: TRBD1 (6 bases). CDR3 length: 15 amino acids. Trimming cost V 2 bases and J 2 bases, with 10 bases left between them. Germline CDR1 LNHDA, CDR2 SQIVND (reference sequence). CDR3 nucleotides: TGTGCCAGTAGTATACAACAGGGAGGCAATCAGCCCCAGCATTTT. Translation: CASSIQQGGNQPQHF.

The J gene is TRBJ1-1, the V gene TRBV10-2; 11 nucleotides align to TRBD1. Trimming took 6 bases from V and 10 from J; bases not matched to a gene: 10. CDR1 is WSHSY, CDR2 SAAADI, per germline. This CDR3 is 14 amino acids long. The DNA of the CDR3 is TGCGCCAGCAGGAGTCCGGGACAGGGGGAGGTAGCTTTCTTT. The encoded protein is CASRSPGQGEVAFF.

The chain joins TRBV3-1 (or the pseudogene TRBV3-2) to TRBJ1-2; 8 nucleotides agree with TRBD1. Trimming took 1 base from V and 3 from J; bases not matched to a gene: 7. The CDR3 is 16 residues long. Per germline, CDR1 LGHDT and CDR2 YNNKEL (reference sequence). Here the CDR3 DNA reads TGTGCCAGCAGCCAAGCCAGGACAGGGCTTCACTATGGCTACACCTTC. Protein sequence: CASSQARTGLHYGYTF.

The chain employs TRBV27 and TRBJ1-5, with 7 nucleotides matching TRBD1. The V gene's germline CDR1 is MNHEY and CDR2 SMNVEV (reference sequence). V was pared by 2 bases and J by 1 base, with 2 bases of the junction left unmatched. This CDR3 region has 15 residues. CDR3 sequence (DNA): TGTGCCAGCAGTTTAGAGGGGGCGAGCAATCAGCCCCAGCATTTT. It translates to CASSLEGASNQPQHF.

The rearrangement links TRBV3-1 (or the pseudogene TRBV3-2) to TRBJ1-6; D remains ambiguous. V was trimmed by 4 bases and J by 10 bases, leaving 20 bases between them. This CDR3 is built from 16 residues. Germline CDR1 and CDR2: LGHDT and YNNKEL (reference sequence). CDR3 nucleotides: TGTGCCAGCAGCCCGCGGGGAGAGGAGGCCCCCTCACCCCTCCACTTT. This gives the protein CASSPRGEEAPSPLHF.

The chain employs TRBV30 and TRBJ2-7; maybe TRBD2 (6 bases). CDR3 length equals 14 residues. The V gene's germline CDR1 is GTSNPN and CDR2 SVGIG (reference sequence). The ends were cut back, 3 bases at V and 6 bases at J, with 18 bases in the middle. In DNA, the CDR3 is TGTGCCTGGAGGGACGGGGGAACTTACTTCGAGCAGTACTTC. Translation: CAWRDGGTYFEQYF. Complete variable domain (other parts from reference TRBV30 and TRBJ2-7): SQTIHQWPATLVQPVGSPLSLECTVEGTSNPNLYWYRQAAGRGLQLLFYSVGIGQISSEVPQNLSASRPQDRQFILSSKKLLLSDSGFYLCAWRDGGTYFEQYFGPGTRLTVT.

This clone has just a few counts. This chain joins TRBV19 and TRBJ1-1; D ambiguous. Germline V lookup: CDR1 LNHDA, CDR2 SQIVND (reference sequence). The V end was cut by 5 bases, the J end by 4 bases, with 11 bases between. CDR3 length equals 13 residues. CDR3 in amino acids: CASSSVFGTEAFF. The CDR3 DNA follows: TGTGCCAGTAGTTCGGTCTTTGGCACTGAAGCTTTCTTT.

The chain uses TRBV7-9 and TRBJ1-3; D uncertain. Germline-derived CDR1 and CDR2 are SEHNR and FQNEAQ (reference sequence). The CDR3 is 14 residues long. The V gene lost 6 bases and the J gene lost 1 base, with 10 bases spanning the gap. CDR3 bases: TGTGCCAGCAGTACTAGGGAATCTGGAAACACCATATATTTT. Its translation is CASSTRESGNTIYF.